A single T cell receptor beta chain is shown here with its context. Germline assignment: CDR1 LGHNA and CDR2 YSLEER. The CDR3 spans 15 residues. V dropped 4 bases and J dropped 0 bases, with 11 bases sitting between them. The data derive from a study of control samples from healthy donors and cancer patients. Assay used: immunoSEQ multiplex PCR; TCRdb lists only in-frame clones, some missing. Of 110,000 or so clones detected, just under 85% appear once; the ten largest clones hold approximately 6.7%. The sequence was obtained from a man aged 18 to 30 in good health. The chain has TRBV4-3 and TRBJ2-3, with D possibly matching TRBD2 (6 bases). Specimen: blood. CDR3 in amino acids: CASSLRDSSTDTQYF. The CDR3 bases are TGCGCCAGCAGCCTCCGGGACTCCAGCACAGATACGCAGTATTTT.